Each of the 5 T cell receptor beta chains below was sequenced from the same sample in a study of cytomegalovirus exposure and HLA in healthy donors. Researchers ran the PCR with 60 Vbeta and 13 Jbeta primers. Sequencing used immunoSEQ multiplex PCR; TCRdb keeps in-frame clones, though not all of them. Recorded for this sample: fewer than 100,000 clones. Source material: PBMCs. The origin of the receptors is a man in his fifties or sixties in good health and CMV-seronegative.

This sequence joins TRBV23-1 and TRBJ2-7, with D possibly TRBD1 on 6 matching bases. TRBV23-1 is classed as an ORF, of uncertain function. V lost 0 bases to trimming and J lost 3 bases, with 18 bases between them. The CDR3 is made up of 17 amino acids. DNA for the CDR3: TGCGCCAGCAGTCAATCCCCCCCGGGACCCAGGGGCTACGAGCAGTACTTC. This sequence encodes CASSQSPPGPRGYEQYF.

The chain joins TRBV6-5 to TRBJ2-7; TRBD1 might be the D (6 bases). The V gene lost 4 bases and the J gene lost 7 bases, with 17 bases spanning the gap. There are 14 residues in the CDR3. Germline V gives CDR1 MNHEY, CDR2 SVGAGI. CDR3 DNA: TGTGCCAGCAGTTGGGCAGGGGTTATTGGAGAGCAGTACTTC. Encoded protein: CASSWAGVIGEQYF.

The chain uses TRBV19 and TRBJ2-2; D is possibly TRBD2 (6 bases). The CDR3 has 14 amino acids. CDR1 is LNHDA and CDR2 is SQIVND in the germline V gene (reference sequence). V lost 7 bases and J lost 4, with 13 bases in between. In DNA, the CDR3 is TGTGCCAGTATAGGAGGGGATTCCACCGGGGAGCTGTTTTTT. This encodes CASIGGDSTGELFF.

The chain joins TRBV5-1 to TRBJ1-4, with D possibly matching TRBD1 (5 bases). V was pared by 0 bases and J by 8 bases, with 11 bases between. The CDR3 is made up of 14 amino acids. CDR1 is SGHRS, CDR2 YFSETQ, per germline. The CDR3 DNA reads TGCGCCAGCAGCTTGGCGGGGGGGAACGAAAAACTGTTTTTT. Translation gives CASSLAGGNEKLFF. The full variable domain, completed using reference TRBV5-1 and TRBJ1-4, is KAGVTQTPRYLIKTRGQQVTLSCSPISGHRSVSWYQQTPGQGLQFLFEYFSETQRNKGNFPGRFSGRQFSNSRSEMNVSTLELGDSALYLCASSLAGGNEKLFFGSGTQLSVL.

V usage is TRBV6-5 and J usage is TRBJ1-1, with 8 positions matching TRBD1. The CDR3 spans 13 residues. Trimming took 5 bases from V and 4 from J; bases not matched to a gene: 3. Germline V gene lookup returns CDR1 MNHEY and CDR2 SVGAGI. Written as DNA, the CDR3 is TGTGCCAGCAGTCTACAGGGGGTCACTGAAGCTTTCTTT. Protein sequence: CASSLQGVTEAFF.